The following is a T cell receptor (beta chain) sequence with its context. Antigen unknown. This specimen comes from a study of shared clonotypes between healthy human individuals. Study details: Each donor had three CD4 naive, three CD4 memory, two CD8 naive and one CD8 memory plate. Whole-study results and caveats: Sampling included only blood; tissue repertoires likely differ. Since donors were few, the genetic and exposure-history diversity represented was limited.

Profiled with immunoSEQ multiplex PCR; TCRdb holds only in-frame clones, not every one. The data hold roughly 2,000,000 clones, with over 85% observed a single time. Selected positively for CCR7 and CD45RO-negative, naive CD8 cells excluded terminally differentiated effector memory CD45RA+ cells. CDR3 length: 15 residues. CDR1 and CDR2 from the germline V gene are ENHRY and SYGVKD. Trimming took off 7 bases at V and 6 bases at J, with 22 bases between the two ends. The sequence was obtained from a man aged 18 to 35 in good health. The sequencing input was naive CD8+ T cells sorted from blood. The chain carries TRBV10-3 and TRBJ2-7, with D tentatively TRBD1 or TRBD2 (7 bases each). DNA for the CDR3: TGTGCCATCACAGGGGGGGAAGGAATCGCTCGCGAGCAGTACTTC. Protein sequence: CAITGGEGIAREQYF.